This T cell receptor (beta chain) was sequenced in a study of molecular identifiers for immune sequencing clone quantification. Study in general: Sequencing covered four of five parts into which replicate RNA from approximately 22,000 or 94,000 naive CD8 cells was split.

This clonotype was seen only a few times. The antigen is not known. Sorting isolated naive CD8 T cells as CD8+CD4-CCR7+CD45RA+ events. Unmatched junction bases numbered 6, after V lost 5 bases and J lost 4 bases. This CDR3 is 15 amino acids long. Study-wide results and caveats: Barcode collisions between identical TCR molecules could shrink estimates of highly expanded clone sizes. Clones that had above 20 RNA copies took up over 99% of effector molecules but under 1% in naive cells.

TCRdb re-derived calls from the PCR reads in MiXCR, one entry per CDR3 protein. The sample lists hundreds of thousands of distinct CDR3 sequences; just under 20% were seen once. This clonotype was obtained from a human donor in good health. Some libraries in this study had Jurkat cell RNA spiked in. The chain recombines TRBV12-3 or TRBV12-4 with TRBJ2-1, with 9 positions matching TRBD2. Source material: naive CD8+ T cells from blood, with Jurkat cell RNA spiked in. Indicated subset: FACS-sorted CD8+CD4-CCR7+CD45RA+ naive T cells. CDR3 DNA: TGTGCCAGCAGTCCCCGGGCGGGGGGGTACAATGAGCAGTTCTTC. As protein: CASSPRAGGYNEQFF.